The 3 T cell receptor beta chains below were found in one sample sequenced in a study of blood T cell repertoires in COVID-19 (TCRdb year 2020). Libraries were prepared through the immunoSEQ multiplex PCR assay. This is the immuneACCESS table as TCRdb keeps it, with only in-frame sequences that have V and J called. A part of the clones is gone; compared with another copy, unresolved V genes explain less than half, and the rest is unexplained. This sample is represented by about 150,000 clones; roughly 84% of them were singletons. The ten top clones hold about 8.1% of the sample. Sequenced material: peripheral blood. Receptor source: a young man with COVID-19, enrolled during active disease.

The gene calls are TRBV7-2 and TRBJ1-3; no clear D gene. The V and J ends lost 1 base and 0 bases respectively, with 10 bases between them. This CDR3 comprises 16 residues. CDR1 is SGHTA and CDR2 is FQGNSA in the germline V gene. The CDR3, as DNA: TGTGCCAGCAGCTTAGTCCAGGCCTCCTCTGGAAACACCATATATTTT. It codes for CASSLVQASSGNTIYF.

This clone was picked up a small number of times. The chain recombines TRBV19 with TRBJ1-5; no definite D call. In germline, CDR1 is LNHDA, CDR2 SQIVND (reference sequence). V shed 6 bases and J shed 4 bases, with 16 bases lying between them. The CDR3 loop spans 15 amino acids. CDR3 nucleotide sequence: TGTGCCAGTAGGTTAGGCAGGAATACAAATCAGCCCCAGCATTTT. Encoded protein: CASRLGRNTNQPQHF.

The V call is TRBV27, the J call TRBJ1-5; D remains ambiguous. Germline V lookup: CDR1 MNHEY, CDR2 SMNVEV (reference sequence). V was cut by 3 bases and J by 3 bases, with 6 bases left in between. The CDR3 is made up of 13 amino acids. In DNA form, the CDR3 reads TGTGCCAGCAGTTTCGGAGTCAATCAGCCCCAGCATTTT. This gives the protein CASSFGVNQPQHF.